This TCR beta chain was sequenced for a study of blood T cell repertoires in COVID-19 (dated by TCRdb to about 2020). About the full investigation: The collaborator samples originated in the United States, Italy and Spain and spanned the acute and convalescent phases of COVID-19. The material from the prospective study consisted of cDNA or gDNA derived from T cells, B-cell-depleted T cells, or PBMCs. Subjects who had been exposed to COVID-19, were actively infected with it, or had recovered from it provided the deeply sampled blood TCRbeta repertoires that made up the dataset. A freely available public database, intended as a resource for researchers studying the immune response to SARS-CoV-2, is where the repertoires were released. The samples were drawn from the first 160 participants of the ongoing ImmuneRACE study and from 1,254 subjects provided by 6 global collaborators. A de-identified subject ID, COVID-19 status, age in years and sex were almost always included in the sample metadata. Where HLA class I and class II types were available, the types were taken from metadata supplied by the sample provider, not from assay-based typing.

A remark on this clone: Its cognate antigen has yet to be identified. No much larger clonotype is one base removed from it; base qualities were not supplied.

For this chain, trimming is 0 bases at the V end and 0 bases at the J end, and the number of junction bases without a gene match is 6. The CDR3 has 17 amino acids, counting the end cysteine and phenylalanine. The read is trimmed to its CDR3 DNA, 51 bases read in frame from base 1. According to the germline V gene (reference sequence), CDR1 reads SGHNT and CDR2 reads YYREEE. General conclusions and limits of the study: How much clinical and demographic metadata was included differed by source and by participant, and the metadata was provided uncurated.

The immunoSEQ Assay, a bias-controlled multiplex PCR, was used to amplify TCRbeta CDR3 regions from genomic DNA. Per the source publication's procedure: The number of nucleated cells in each sample was estimated by amplification of reference gene primers within the assay. Sequence reads were collapsed and filtered to measure the absolute abundance of every unique TCRbeta CDR3 rearrangement. For each sample, productive Simpson clonality was calculated by taking the square root of Simpson's diversity index across productive rearrangements. TCRdb stores this immuneACCESS table with in-frame sequences only. Part of the clones is absent; in the studies checked, under half of the shortfall reflects unresolved V genes, and no reason is known for the rest. The V and J calls and clone size come from that table; D and trimming were worked out from the DNA. This sample has tens of thousands of clones in its table, and 89% of those were observed once. Around 5.1% of the sample lies in the top ten.

Whole blood was collected in K2EDTA tubes by collaborating institutions according to the institutions' own protocols. For TCRbeta analysis, collaborator samples were shipped as frozen whole blood, as isolated PBMCs, or as DNA extracted from either sample type. The sequence links TRBV5-4 to TRBJ2-7; 10 central bases correspond to TRBD2. Material for sequencing was peripheral blood. The sequence came from a man between 60 and 75 years old with active COVID-19. The CDR3 loop reads CASSLGLAGVISYEQYF. The bases read TGTGCCAGCAGCTTGGGCCTAGCGGGAGTAATCTCCTACGAGCAGTACTTC.